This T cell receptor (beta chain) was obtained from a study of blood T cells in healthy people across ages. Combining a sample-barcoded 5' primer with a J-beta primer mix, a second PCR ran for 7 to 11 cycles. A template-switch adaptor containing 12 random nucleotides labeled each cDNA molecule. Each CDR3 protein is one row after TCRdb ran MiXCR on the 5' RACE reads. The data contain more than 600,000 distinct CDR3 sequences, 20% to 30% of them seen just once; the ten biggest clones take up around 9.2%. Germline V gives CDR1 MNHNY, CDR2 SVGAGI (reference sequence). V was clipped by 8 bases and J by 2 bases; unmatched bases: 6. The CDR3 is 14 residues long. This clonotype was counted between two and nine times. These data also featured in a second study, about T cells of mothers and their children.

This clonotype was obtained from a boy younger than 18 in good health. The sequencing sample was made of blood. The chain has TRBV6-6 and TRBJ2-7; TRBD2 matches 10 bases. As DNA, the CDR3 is TGTGCCAGCGGGGGACTAGCGAGTGCCTACGAGCAGTACTTC. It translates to CASGGLASAYEQYF.